Presented here are 26 T cell receptor beta chains from one specimen sequenced in a study of T cells after yellow fever vaccination. TCRdb redid the calling of the 5' RACE reads with MiXCR, one entry per CDR3 protein. The sample consists of approximately 580,000 distinct CDR3 sequences, around 17% of them appearing once. The input for sequencing was PBMCs, taken 5 days after the first yellow fever vaccination. All receptors come from a man aged 18 to 35 who received the YFV17D yellow fever vaccine.

This clonotype was detected only a few times. The CDR3 nucleotides are TGTGCCAGCAGCCAAGATGTGGGTTATCCAAGCACAGATACGCAGTATTTT. This codes for CASSQDVGYPSTDTQYF. The chain links TRBV3-1 to TRBJ2-3, with D unresolved. The germline V gene has CDR1 LGHDT and CDR2 YNNKEL (reference sequence). Deletions cut 0 bases from V and 0 bases from J, with 13 bases between. This CDR3 region has 17 residues.

This chain links TRBV30 with TRBJ1-6; D is undetermined. CDR1 and CDR2 from the germline V gene are GTSNPN and SVGIG (reference sequence). V lost 5 bases to trimming and J lost 7 bases, with 15 bases between them. CDR3 length equals 14 residues. Here the CDR3 DNA reads TGTGCCTGGGGATACTTAGGAGGGAATTCACCCCTCCACTTT. Protein sequence: CAWGYLGGNSPLHF.

This clonotype was seen a handful of times. V usage is TRBV6-1 and J usage is TRBJ2-7; 8 nucleotides align to TRBD1. With V trimmed by 6 bases and J by 1 base, 8 bases remained unmatched. The CDR3 extends over 15 amino acids. CDR1 MNHNS and CDR2 SASEGT come from the germline V gene. CDR3 sequence reads: CASREPGTGSYEQYF. CDR3 coding DNA: TGTGCCAGCAGAGAACCCGGGACAGGTTCCTACGAGCAGTACTTC.

The chain joins TRBV5-1 to TRBJ1-3, with no clear D. The germline V gene encodes CDR1 SGHRS and CDR2 YFSETQ. This CDR3 contains 12 residues. The V gene lost 0 bases and the J gene lost 8 bases, with 6 bases spanning the gap. This CDR3 reads CASSLGGDTIYF. In DNA form, the CDR3 reads TGCGCCAGCAGCTTGGGGGGAGACACCATATATTTT. The variable domain in full, completed from reference TRBV5-1 and TRBJ1-3, reads KAGVTQTPRYLIKTRGQQVTLSCSPISGHRSVSWYQQTPGQGLQFLFEYFSETQRNKGNFPGRFSGRQFSNSRSEMNVSTLELGDSALYLCASSLGGDTIYFGEGSWLTVV.

This chain joins TRBV7-9 and TRBJ1-4, with 8 bases lining up with TRBD1. Trimming removed 1 base from V and 5 bases from J; junction bases left unmatched: 3. CDR3 size: 15 residues. Looked up from germline, CDR1 is SEHNR and CDR2 is FQNEAQ (reference sequence). Written as DNA, the CDR3 is TGTGCCAGCAGCTTAGGTCCAGGGGGCAATGAAAAACTGTTTTTT. Its protein product is CASSLGPGGNEKLFF.

In its sample, this clonotype was seen a few times. This chain uses TRBV7-3 with TRBJ2-1; 15 nucleotides agree with TRBD2. The CDR3 is made up of 17 amino acids. Germline CDR1 and CDR2: SGHTA and FQGTGA. V shed 4 bases and J 4 bases; nucleotides not matched to a gene: 5. CDR3 residues: CASSSRTSGGEYNEQFF. Written as DNA, the CDR3 is TGTGCCAGCAGCTCACGGACTAGCGGGGGGGAGTACAATGAGCAGTTCTTC.

This clonotype came up a few times. V gene TRBV29-1 combines with J gene TRBJ1-4; D is ambiguous. Per germline, CDR1 SQVTM and CDR2 ANQGSEA. This CDR3 has 13 residues. Trimming took off 0 bases at V and 7 bases at J, with 9 bases between the two ends. The CDR3 region has the DNA TGCAGCGTTGAAGAGGGGAAGGGTGAAAAACTGTTTTTT. Translation gives CSVEEGKGEKLFF.

A few counts support this clonotype. J is TRBJ2-1 and V is TRBV5-5; D is uncertain. The CDR3 extends over 15 amino acids. CDR1 is SGHKS, CDR2 YYEKEE, per germline (reference sequence). V gave up 4 bases and J gave up 8 bases, with 19 bases separating them. CDR3 amino acids: CASSEAANWSDEQFF. Here the CDR3 DNA reads TGTGCCAGCAGCGAGGCCGCAAACTGGTCCGATGAGCAGTTCTTC.

This clonotype was observed many times. The J gene is TRBJ2-3, the V gene TRBV5-1; D ambiguous. The V end lost 0 bases, the J end lost 0 bases, and 8 bases lay between the germline ends. CDR1 and CDR2 (germline): SGHRS, YFSETQ. CDR3 length: 15 amino acids. In nucleotides, the CDR3 is TGCGCCAGCAGCTTGGCCGCCCAGAGCACAGATACGCAGTATTTT. Its translation is CASSLAAQSTDTQYF.

In its sample, this clonotype was seen many times. The junction and the germline gene differ at one end; a read error may be behind it. The chain couples TRBV3-1 to TRBJ1-1, with TRBD1 as a possible D gene (5 bases). The CDR3 is 14 amino acids. The V gene's germline CDR1 is LGHDT and CDR2 YNNKEL (reference sequence). CDR3: CASSQAGGNTEAFF. The CDR3 nucleotides are TGCGCCAGCAGCCAGGCCGGGGGAAACACTGAAGCTTTCTTT. Full variable domain (remainder filled in from reference TRBV3-1 and TRBJ1-1): DTAVSQTPKYLVTQMGNDKSIKCEQNLGHDTMYWYKQDSKKFLKIMFSYNNKELIINETVPNRFSPKSPDKAHLNLHINSLELGDSAVYFCASSQAGGNTEAFFGQGTRLTVV.

The J gene is TRBJ2-2, the V gene TRBV7-2; D is possibly TRBD2 (6 bases). Germline V gene data show CDR1 as SGHTA and CDR2 as FQGNSA. The CDR3 has 13 amino acids. Trimming left V 11 bases short and J 1 base short, with 11 bases between. In nucleotides, the CDR3 is TGTGCCGGACTATACAGGAACACCGGGGAGCTGTTTTTT. Encoded protein: CAGLYRNTGELFF.

This sequence joins TRBV5-1 and TRBJ2-2; 7 nucleotides align to TRBD1. The length of the CDR3 is 14 residues. Germline values: CDR1 SGHRS, CDR2 YFSETQ. V lost 2 bases and J lost 5; bases outside the gene matches: 3. The CDR3 is CASSFQQGTGELFF. CDR3 bases: TGCGCCAGCAGCTTTCAACAGGGGACCGGGGAGCTGTTTTTT.

This chain joins TRBV11-2 and TRBJ2-7; D unresolved. The CDR3 is made up of 13 amino acids. Trimming pared 4 bases from V and 4 bases from J, leaving 11 bases between. CDR1 is SGHAT and CDR2 is FQNNGV in the germline V gene. Written as DNA, the CDR3 is TGTGCCAGCAGCTCTCAACCACAATACGAGCAGTACGTC. The encoded protein is CASSSQPQYEQYV.

This chain links TRBV4-3 with TRBJ2-3, with 11 bases matching TRBD2. V lost 2 bases and J lost 6; bases outside the gene matches: 7. The CDR3 has 16 amino acids. Germline lookup yields CDR1 LGHNA and CDR2 YSLEER. CDR3 residues: CASSQSLAGGADTQYF. The CDR3, as DNA: TGCGCCAGCAGCCAAAGCCTAGCGGGGGGCGCGGATACGCAGTATTTT.

This clonotype was detected only a few times. The rearrangement uses TRBV20-1 and TRBJ2-5, with D perhaps matching TRBD2 (6 bases). Germline lookup yields CDR1 DFQATT and CDR2 SNEGSKA (reference sequence). Trimming removed 2 bases from V and 5 bases from J, with 21 bases in between. There are 16 residues in the CDR3. The CDR3, as DNA: TGCAGTGCTAGAATCTGGGGGAGGCCGGCGGGGGAGACCCAGTACTTC. Its protein product is CSARIWGRPAGETQYF.

This chain joins TRBV5-1 and TRBJ1-1; 7 nucleotides match TRBD1. Trimming cost V 5 bases and J 3 bases; bases outside gene matches: 7. Germline CDR1 reads SGHRS; CDR2 reads YFSETQ. The CDR3 runs to 14 residues. The DNA for the CDR3 is TGCGCCAGCAGAGGGGGCGCGGCGGACACTGAAGCTTTCTTT. It codes for CASRGGAADTEAFF.

In this sample, this clonotype turned up a few times. The chain links TRBV6-5 to TRBJ1-5, with D tentatively TRBD1 (6 bases). Trimming removed 2 bases from V and 6 bases from J, with 11 bases in between. Germline V CDR1 and CDR2: MNHEY, SVGAGI. This CDR3 region has 14 residues. Here the CDR3 DNA reads TGTGCCAGCAGTTACATGGGGGCTGTTCAGCCCCAGCATTTT. It encodes CASSYMGAVQPQHF.

This clonotype was picked up a small number of times. This rearrangement joins TRBV20-1 to TRBJ1-1, with D uncertain. Trimming removed 5 bases from V and 5 bases from J, with 15 bases in between. Germline CDR1 reads DFQATT; CDR2 reads SNEGSKA (reference sequence). There are 13 residues in the CDR3. CDR3: CSAPVASSTEAFF. The CDR3 nucleotides are TGCAGTGCTCCCGTGGCGAGCTCAACTGAAGCTTTCTTT.

This clonotype was counted ten times or more. This chain connects TRBV20-1 to TRBJ2-7, with 7 bases fitting TRBD1. The CDR3 spans 12 residues. The germline CDR1 and CDR2 sequences are DFQATT and SNEGSKA (reference sequence). The V segment lost 4 bases and the J segment 2 bases; nucleotides outside the gene matches: 2. CDR3 DNA: TGCAGTGCTACAACAGGGGCCTACGAGCAGTACTTC. It specifies CSATTGAYEQYF.

The rearrangement uses TRBV5-1 and TRBJ2-1; 7 nucleotides line up with TRBD2. CDR1 is SGHRS, CDR2 YFSETQ, per germline. The CDR3 extends over 15 amino acids. J lost 5 bases, V lost 4 bases, and 9 bases had no gene match. CDR3 DNA: TGCGCCAGCAGCGGAAGCGGGGCGCCTAACAATGAGCAGTTCTTC. It is translated as CASSGSGAPNNEQFF.

This clonotype was observed at least ten times. The gene calls are TRBV3-1 and TRBJ2-7, with D tentatively TRBD2 (6 bases). The CDR3 is made up of 14 amino acids. Per the germline V gene, CDR1 is LGHDT and CDR2 is YNNKEL (reference sequence). V was clipped by 3 bases and J by 3 bases, with 12 bases between them. The CDR3 loop reads CASSQTGGVYEQYF. The CDR3 DNA sequence: TGTGCCAGCAGCCAGACCGGGGGTGTCTACGAGCAGTACTTC.

This clonotype was detected ten times or more. This rearrangement joins TRBV9 to TRBJ2-1, with no clear D. This CDR3 region has 14 residues. The germline gives CDR1 SGDLS, CDR2 YYNGEE. Trimming stripped 0 bases from V and 5 bases from J, with 9 bases between. CDR3 bases: TGTGCCAGCAGCGTAGCTGGATGGGACAATGAGCAGTTCTTC. This codes for CASSVAGWDNEQFF.

In its sample, this clonotype was seen a few times. The gene calls are TRBV7-6 and TRBJ1-6; D possibly corresponds to TRBD1 (5 bases). The V end lost 5 bases, the J end lost 7 bases, and 18 bases lay between the germline ends. Germline loops: CDR1 SGHVS, CDR2 FNYEAQ. CDR3 size: 16 residues. CDR3 DNA: TGTGCCAGCAGCCCTAACCCAACAGGAGTCAATTCACCCCTCCACTTT. Translating gives CASSPNPTGVNSPLHF. The entire variable domain, with the rest obtained from reference TRBV7-6 and TRBJ1-6, is as follows: GAGVSQSPRYKVTKRGQDVALRCDPISGHVSLYWYRQALGQGPEFLTYFNYEAQQDKSGLPNDRFSAERPEGSISTLTIQRTEQRDSAMYRCASSPNPTGVNSPLHFGNGTRLTVT.

The chain couples TRBV5-1 to TRBJ2-1; a weak D match, TRBD1 (6 bases). CDR1 is SGHRS, CDR2 YFSETQ, per germline. V lost 1 base, J lost 8 bases, and 10 bases lay in between. The CDR3 spans 13 residues. The CDR3 spells CASSLNQGYEQFF. As DNA, the CDR3 is TGCGCCAGCAGCTTGAACCAGGGGTATGAGCAGTTCTTC. The variable domain in full, completed from reference TRBV5-1 and TRBJ2-1, reads KAGVTQTPRYLIKTRGQQVTLSCSPISGHRSVSWYQQTPGQGLQFLFEYFSETQRNKGNFPGRFSGRQFSNSRSEMNVSTLELGDSALYLCASSLNQGYEQFFGPGTRLTVL.

This clonotype was recorded a few times. The V and J genes are TRBV19 and TRBJ2-7, with D possibly called TRBD1 or TRBD2 (5 bases each). V was shortened by 4 bases and J by 0 bases, with 19 bases between the two germline ends. The CDR3 runs 17 residues. The germline V gene encodes CDR1 LNHDA and CDR2 SQIVND (reference sequence). As DNA, the CDR3 is TGTGCCAGTAGTAACCCCTACCGGGGCCACAGCTCCTACGAGCAGTACTTC. Translated, it gives CASSNPYRGHSSYEQYF.

This clonotype came up a few times. The chain employs TRBV12-3 or TRBV12-4 and TRBJ2-3; TRBD1 aligns across 9 bases. This CDR3 comprises 14 residues. V lost 2 bases to trimming and J lost 7 bases; unmatched junction nucleotides: 4. This CDR3 reads CASSLRTGAHTQYF. CDR3 nucleotides: TGTGCCAGCAGTTTAAGGACAGGGGCACATACGCAGTATTTT.